Below are 5 T cell receptor beta chains sequenced from a single sample in a study of T-cell memory formation after mild COVID-19. TCRdb re-derived calls from the 5' RACE reads in MiXCR, one entry per CDR3 protein. The sample records fewer than 600,000 distinct CDR3 sequences, roughly 20% being singletons. The specimen sequenced was PBMCs or a T cell subset sorted from them (not recorded which). The receptors were gathered from an adult woman who had mild COVID-19 (a few samples of this study predate the infection). Cell type and time point are not known.

This clonotype came up a few times. This sequence joins TRBV10-3 and TRBJ1-6; the D is unclear. The ends were cut back, 5 bases at V and 9 bases at J, with 11 bases in the middle. CDR1 and CDR2 from the germline V gene are ENHRY and SYGVKD. The CDR3 is 13 amino acids. The CDR3 is CAISTEGVSPLHF. In DNA, the CDR3 is TGTGCCATCAGTACCGAAGGCGTTTCACCCCTCCACTTT.

The rearrangement joins TRBV30 to TRBJ1-5; D remains unclear. The V end was cut by 0 bases, the J end by 6 bases, with 6 bases between. CDR1 is GTSNPN and CDR2 is SVGIG in the germline V gene (reference sequence). The CDR3 totals 12 residues. The CDR3 nucleotides read TGTGCCTGGAGTGTACGTGGTCAGCCCCAGCATTTT. Amino acids: CAWSVRGQPQHF. The whole variable domain, filled in from reference TRBV30 and TRBJ1-5, reads SQTIHQWPATLVQPVGSPLSLECTVEGTSNPNLYWYRQAAGRGLQLLFYSVGIGQISSEVPQNLSASRPQDRQFILSSKKLLLSDSGFYLCAWSVRGQPQHFGDGTRLSIL.

J is TRBJ1-5 and V is TRBV4-2, with D possibly matching TRBD1 (5 bases). V dropped 0 bases and J dropped 10 bases, with 16 bases sitting between them. The germline gives CDR1 LGHNA, CDR2 YNFKEQ. The CDR3 contains 15 residues. The CDR3 region has the DNA TGTGCCAGCAGCCAAGAGAGGGGAGTGCACAAACCCCAGCATTTT. Translated: CASSQERGVHKPQHF.

The chain carries TRBV12-3 or TRBV12-4 and TRBJ2-3; D possibly uses TRBD1 or TRBD2 (5 bases each). This CDR3 has 16 amino acids. V was clipped by 5 bases and J by 1 base, with 16 bases between them. The CDR3 DNA sequence: TGTGCCAGCAGTCCCGACAGACTAAGCGGCACAGATACGCAGTATTTT. This codes for CASSPDRLSGTDTQYF.

V usage is TRBV2 and J usage is TRBJ2-3; 8 bases are a match to TRBD2. This CDR3 is 16 amino acids long. The junction had 5 bases not matched to a gene; V was cut back by 1 base and J by 2 bases. CDR1 and CDR2 from the germline V gene are SNHLY and FYNNEI. The CDR3 DNA reads TGTGCCAGCAGTGAAGGGCGGGGGGCTACCACAGATACGCAGTATTTT. Amino acids: CASSEGRGATTDTQYF.